The clone carrying this T cell receptor (beta chain) was counted a single time. Germline V gene data show CDR1 as MDHEN and CDR2 as SYDVKM. The CDR3 extends over 17 amino acids. The V end was cut by 7 bases, the J end by 0 bases, with 18 bases between. The data were obtained in a study of blood T cell repertoires in COVID-19. Study-wide context: Acute and convalescent COVID-19 samples came from the United States, Italy and Spain. Sample material is recorded as cDNA or gDNA derived from T cells, B-cell-depleted T cells, or PBMCs.

Authors' analysis steps: Amplified reference gene primers provided the basis for estimating nucleated cell counts. Sequencing used immunoSEQ multiplex PCR; TCRdb keeps in-frame clones, though not all of them. That table is the source of V, J and clone size, and D and trimming were worked out from the DNA. The data contain approximately 38,000 clones, roughly 80% of them singletons. This sequence originates from a human donor with acute or convalescent COVID-19. The donor label of this sample is uncertain. The sample comprised peripheral blood. The chain recombines TRBV28 with TRBJ1-4; TRBD1 might be the D (5 bases). CDR3 region: CASTPGTGYTTNEKLFF. The CDR3 bases are TGTGCCAGCACCCCCGGCACAGGATACACAACTAATGAAAAACTGTTTTTT.